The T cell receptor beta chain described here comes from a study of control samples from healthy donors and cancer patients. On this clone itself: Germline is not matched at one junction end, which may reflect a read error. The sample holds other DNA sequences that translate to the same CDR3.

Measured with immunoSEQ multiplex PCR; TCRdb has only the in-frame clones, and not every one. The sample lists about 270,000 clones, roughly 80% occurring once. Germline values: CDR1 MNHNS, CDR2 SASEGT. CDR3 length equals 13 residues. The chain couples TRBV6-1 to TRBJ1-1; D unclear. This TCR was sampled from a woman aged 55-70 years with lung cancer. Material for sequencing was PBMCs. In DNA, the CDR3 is TGTGCCAGCAGGGAAGCGGGGAACACTGAAGCTTTCTTT. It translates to CASREAGNTEAFF.